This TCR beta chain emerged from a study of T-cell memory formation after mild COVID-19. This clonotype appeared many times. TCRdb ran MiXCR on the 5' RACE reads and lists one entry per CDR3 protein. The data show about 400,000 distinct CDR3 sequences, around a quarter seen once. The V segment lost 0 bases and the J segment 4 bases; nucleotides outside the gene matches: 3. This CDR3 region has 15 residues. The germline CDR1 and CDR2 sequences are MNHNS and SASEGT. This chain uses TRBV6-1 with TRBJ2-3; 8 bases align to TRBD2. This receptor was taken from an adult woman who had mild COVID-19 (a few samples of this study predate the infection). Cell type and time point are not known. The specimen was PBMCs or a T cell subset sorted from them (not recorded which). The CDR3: CASSEASGGPDTQYF. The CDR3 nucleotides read TGTGCCAGCAGTGAAGCCTCGGGGGGGCCAGATACGCAGTATTTT.